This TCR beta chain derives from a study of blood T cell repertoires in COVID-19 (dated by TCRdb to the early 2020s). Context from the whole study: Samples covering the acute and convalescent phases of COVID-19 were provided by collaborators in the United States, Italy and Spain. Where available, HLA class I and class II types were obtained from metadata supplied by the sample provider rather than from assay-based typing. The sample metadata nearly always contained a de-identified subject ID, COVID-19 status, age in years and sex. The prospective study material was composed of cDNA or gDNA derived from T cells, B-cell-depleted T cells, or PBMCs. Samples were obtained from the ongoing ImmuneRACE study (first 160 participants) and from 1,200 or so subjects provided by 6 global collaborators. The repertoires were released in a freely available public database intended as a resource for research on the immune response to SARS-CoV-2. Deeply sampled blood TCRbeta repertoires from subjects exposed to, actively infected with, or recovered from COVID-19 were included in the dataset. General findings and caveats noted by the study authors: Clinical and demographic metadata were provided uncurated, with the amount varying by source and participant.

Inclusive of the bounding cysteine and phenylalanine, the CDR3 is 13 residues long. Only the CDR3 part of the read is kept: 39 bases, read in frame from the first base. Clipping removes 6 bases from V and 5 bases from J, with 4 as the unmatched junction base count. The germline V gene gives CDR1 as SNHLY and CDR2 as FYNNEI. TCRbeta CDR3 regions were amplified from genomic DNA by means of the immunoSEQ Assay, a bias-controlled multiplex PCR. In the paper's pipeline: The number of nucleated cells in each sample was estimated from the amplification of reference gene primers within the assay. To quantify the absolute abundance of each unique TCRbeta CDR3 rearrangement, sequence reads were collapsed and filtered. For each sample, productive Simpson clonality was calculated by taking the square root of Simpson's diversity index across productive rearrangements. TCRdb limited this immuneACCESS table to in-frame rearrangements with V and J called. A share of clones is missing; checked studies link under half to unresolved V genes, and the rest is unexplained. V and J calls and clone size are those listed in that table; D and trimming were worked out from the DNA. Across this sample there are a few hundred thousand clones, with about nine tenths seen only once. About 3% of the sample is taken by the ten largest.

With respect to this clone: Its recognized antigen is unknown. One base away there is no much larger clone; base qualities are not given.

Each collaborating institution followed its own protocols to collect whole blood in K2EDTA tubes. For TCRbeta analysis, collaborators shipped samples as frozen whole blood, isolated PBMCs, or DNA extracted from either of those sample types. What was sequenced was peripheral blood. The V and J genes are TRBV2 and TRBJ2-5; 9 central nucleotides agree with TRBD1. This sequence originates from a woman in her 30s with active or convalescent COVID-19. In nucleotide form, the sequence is TGTGCCAGCAGCCGGGACAGGGAGGAGACCCAGTACTTC. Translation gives CASSRDREETQYF.